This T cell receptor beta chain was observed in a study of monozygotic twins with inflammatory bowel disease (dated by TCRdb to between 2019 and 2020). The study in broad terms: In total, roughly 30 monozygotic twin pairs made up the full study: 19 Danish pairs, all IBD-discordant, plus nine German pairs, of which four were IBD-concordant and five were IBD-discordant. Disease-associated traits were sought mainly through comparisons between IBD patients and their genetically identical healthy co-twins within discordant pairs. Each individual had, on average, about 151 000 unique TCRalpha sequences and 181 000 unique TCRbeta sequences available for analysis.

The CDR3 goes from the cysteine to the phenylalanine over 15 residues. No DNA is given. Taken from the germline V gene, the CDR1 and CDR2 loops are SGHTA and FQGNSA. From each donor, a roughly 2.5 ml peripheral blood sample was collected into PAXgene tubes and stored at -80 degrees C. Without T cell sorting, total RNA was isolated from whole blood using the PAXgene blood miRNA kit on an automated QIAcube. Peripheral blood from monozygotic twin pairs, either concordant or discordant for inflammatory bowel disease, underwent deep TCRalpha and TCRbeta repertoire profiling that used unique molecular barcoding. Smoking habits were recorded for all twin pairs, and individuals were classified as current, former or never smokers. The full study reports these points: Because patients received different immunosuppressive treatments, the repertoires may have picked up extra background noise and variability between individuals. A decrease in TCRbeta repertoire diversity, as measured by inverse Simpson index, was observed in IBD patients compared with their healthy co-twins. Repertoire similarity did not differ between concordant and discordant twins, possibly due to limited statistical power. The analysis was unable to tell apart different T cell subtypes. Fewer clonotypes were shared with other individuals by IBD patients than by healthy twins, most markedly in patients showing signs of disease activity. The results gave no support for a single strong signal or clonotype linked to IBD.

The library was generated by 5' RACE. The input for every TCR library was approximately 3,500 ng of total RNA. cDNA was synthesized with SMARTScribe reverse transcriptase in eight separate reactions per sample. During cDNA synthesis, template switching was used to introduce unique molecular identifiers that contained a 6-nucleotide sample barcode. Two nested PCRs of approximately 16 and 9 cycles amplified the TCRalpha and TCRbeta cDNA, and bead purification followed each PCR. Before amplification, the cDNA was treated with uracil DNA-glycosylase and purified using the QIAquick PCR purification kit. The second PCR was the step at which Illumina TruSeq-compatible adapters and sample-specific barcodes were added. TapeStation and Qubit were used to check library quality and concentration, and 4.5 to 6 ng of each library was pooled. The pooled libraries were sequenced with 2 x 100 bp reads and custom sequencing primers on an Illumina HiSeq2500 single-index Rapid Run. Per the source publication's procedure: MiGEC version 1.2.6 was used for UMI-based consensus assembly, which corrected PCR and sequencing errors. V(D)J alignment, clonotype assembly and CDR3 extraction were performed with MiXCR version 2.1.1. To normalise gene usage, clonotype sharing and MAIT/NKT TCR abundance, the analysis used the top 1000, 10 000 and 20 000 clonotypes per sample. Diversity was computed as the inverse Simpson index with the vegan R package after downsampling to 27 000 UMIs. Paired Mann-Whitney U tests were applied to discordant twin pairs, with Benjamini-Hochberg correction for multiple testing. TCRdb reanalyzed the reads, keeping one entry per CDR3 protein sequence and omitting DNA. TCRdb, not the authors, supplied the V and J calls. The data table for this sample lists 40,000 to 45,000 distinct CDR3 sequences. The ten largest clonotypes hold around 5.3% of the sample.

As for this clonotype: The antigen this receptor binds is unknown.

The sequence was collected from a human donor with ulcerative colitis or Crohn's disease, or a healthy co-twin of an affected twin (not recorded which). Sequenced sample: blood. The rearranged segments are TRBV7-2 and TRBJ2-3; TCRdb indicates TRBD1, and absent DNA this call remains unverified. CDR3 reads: CASSFGAVRTDTQYF.